The 12 T cell receptor beta chains below were found in one sample sequenced in a study of blood T cells in healthy people across ages. A second PCR of roughly 6 to 12 cycles used a sample-barcoded 5' primer and a J-beta primer mix. Via MiXCR, TCRdb re-called the 5' RACE reads, giving one row per CDR3 protein. The sample contains hundreds of thousands of distinct CDR3 sequences, 40% to 50% of which appear only once. The specimen was blood. These receptor sequences come from a man aged 80 or over in good health.

The V call is TRBV21-1, the J call TRBJ2-3; the table's D gene call, TRBD1, was not cross checked with the DNA. TRBV21-1 is marked as a pseudogene. The CDR3 loop spans 14 amino acids. CDR3 nucleotides: TGTGCCAGCAGCAAATGGGGGTTGACAGATACGCAGTATTTT. It specifies CASSKWGLTDTQYF.

This clonotype was seen at least ten times. The chain joins TRBV4-3 to TRBJ2-6; a possible D gene is TRBD1 (8 bases). V was trimmed by 7 bases and J by 3 bases, leaving 19 bases between them. The germline V gene encodes CDR1 LGHNA and CDR2 YSLEER. The CDR3 totals 17 residues. The CDR3 nucleotides are TGCGCCAGCACCCCGAGGACAGGGACTAATGGGGCCAACGTCCTGACTTTC. Translating it yields CASTPRTGTNGANVLTF.

The chain recombines TRBV4-3 with TRBJ2-7; a possible D gene is TRBD1 (5 bases). The CDR3 has 15 residues. V lost 1 base and J 9 bases, leaving 19 bases between the germline ends. The V gene's germline CDR1 is LGHNA and CDR2 YSLEER. CDR3 bases: TGCGCCAGCAGCCAAGGTGGGGCCCGAGCAAACGGGCAGTACTTC. Its translation: CASSQGGARANGQYF.

The J gene is TRBJ2-3, the V gene TRBV7-9; the D gene is possibly TRBD2 (5 bases). V was pared by 5 bases and J by 0 bases, with 12 bases between. Germline V gene sequence: CDR1 SEHNR, CDR2 FQNEAQ (reference sequence). This CDR3 is 15 amino acids long. Written as DNA, the CDR3 is TGTGCCAGCAGCGCTTATGGGGAGAGCACAGATACGCAGTATTTT. Its protein is CASSAYGESTDTQYF.

The gene calls are TRBV28 and TRBJ1-4; no clear D gene. CDR1 MDHEN and CDR2 SYDVKM come from the germline V gene. Trimming stripped 3 bases from V and 5 bases from J, with 13 bases between. This CDR3 region has 15 residues. The CDR3 protein is CASSLVYSGNEKLFF. The CDR3 DNA is TGTGCCAGCAGTTTGGTCTACAGTGGGAATGAAAAACTGTTTTTT. Looking up the rest from reference TRBV28 and TRBJ1-4 gives the full variable domain: DVKVTQSSRYLVKRTGEKVFLECVQDMDHENMFWYRQDPGLGLRLIYFSYDVKMKEKGDIPEGYSVSREKKERFSLILESASTNQTSMYLCASSLVYSGNEKLFFGSGTQLSVL.

The gene calls are TRBV5-6 and TRBJ2-3, with TRBD2 matching 10 bases. There are 15 residues in the CDR3. In germline, CDR1 is SGHDT, CDR2 YYEEEE. The junction had 3 bases not matched to a gene; V was cut back by 3 bases and J by 2 bases. The CDR3 loop reads CASSSTSGTTDTQYF. CDR3 DNA: TGTGCCAGCAGCTCAACTAGCGGGACCACAGATACGCAGTATTTT.

The sample holds many counts of this clonotype. The chain uses TRBV3-1 and TRBJ1-1; D ambiguous. The CDR3 loop spans 14 amino acids. CDR1 LGHDT and CDR2 YNNKEL come from the germline V gene (reference sequence). The ends were cut back, 2 bases at V and 4 bases at J, with 11 bases in the middle. For the CDR3, the DNA is TGTGCCAGCAGCCAAACGGGTCCTTCCACTGAAGCTTTCTTT. Encoded protein: CASSQTGPSTEAFF.

The genes are TRBV4-1 and TRBJ2-7; D is tentatively TRBD1 or TRBD2 (6 bases each). Trimming stripped 1 base from V and 3 bases from J, with 13 bases between. This CDR3 region has 15 residues. Germline V gives CDR1 MGHRA, CDR2 YSYEKL. CDR3 bases: TGCGCCAGCAGCCAAGCCGGGGGACAACACTACGAGCAGTACTTC. As protein: CASSQAGGQHYEQYF.

The chain has TRBV9 and TRBJ2-1, with 11 bases fitting TRBD2. V shed 1 base and J 9 bases; nucleotides not matched to a gene: 3. The CDR3 consists of 14 residues. CDR1 and CDR2 (germline): SGDLS, YYNGEE. The CDR3 protein is CASSVTSGRTEQFF. For the CDR3, the DNA is TGTGCCAGCAGCGTAACTAGCGGGAGAACTGAGCAGTTCTTC.

This clonotype has at least ten counts. The chain employs TRBV5-1 and TRBJ1-2; maybe TRBD1 (5 bases). CDR3 size: 15 residues. The germline CDR1 and CDR2 sequences are SGHRS and YFSETQ. The V gene lost 4 bases and the J gene lost 0 bases, with 13 bases spanning the gap. The CDR3 region has the DNA TGCGCCAGCAGCCAAGGACAAGGATCTAACTATGGCTACACCTTC. Residues: CASSQGQGSNYGYTF.

The chain uses TRBV5-1 and TRBJ2-1; the D gene is possibly TRBD1 (6 bases). V shed 3 bases and J shed 8 bases, with 15 bases lying between them. There are 14 residues in the CDR3. From germline, CDR1 is SGHRS and CDR2 YFSETQ. The chain's CDR3 is CASSWGPPGDEQFF. The CDR3 DNA is TGCGCCAGCAGCTGGGGACCCCCAGGGGATGAGCAGTTCTTC.

This clonotype was observed many times. CDR3 nucleotides: TGTGCCACCAGCACTGCCGGGATTGGGGGCTATGGCTACACCTTC. The encoded protein is CATSTAGIGGYGYTF. This chain links TRBV15 with TRBJ1-2; maybe TRBD1 (5 bases). CDR1 is LNHNV, CDR2 YYDKDF, per germline (reference sequence). The V end lost 4 bases, the J end lost 4 bases, and 16 bases lay between the germline ends. The CDR3 runs to 15 residues.